One sample yielded the 21 T cell receptor beta chains listed below, sequenced in a study of blood T cells in healthy people across ages (dated by TCRdb to 2014 to 2015). Library prep was done by 5' RACE. TCRdb lists the instrument as Illumina HiSeq 2500. A second PCR of roughly 6 to 11 cycles was run with a J-beta primer mix and a sample-barcoded 5' primer. The public reads were reprocessed in TCRdb via fastp at Q25 and MiXCR, keeping in-frame beta chains. A single entry per CDR3 protein holds the most common genes and DNA from its merged rows. Within this sample are about 900,000 distinct CDR3 sequences, with around 49% of them counted one time only. Around 15% of the sample is held by the ten biggest clonotypes. Sequencing used blood. Receptor source: a man younger than 40 in good health.

For this clonotype: This sequence may be a read error, since a much larger clone differs from it by one base. The J gene is TRBJ2-4, the V gene TRBV7-2; possibly TRBD1 or TRBD2 for D (5 bases each). The J call is in doubt because the DNA end fits TRBJ2-7 better. The CDR3 loop spans 14 amino acids. Germline-derived CDR1 and CDR2 are SGHTA and FQGNSA. CDR3 bases: TGTGCCAACAGCTTAGCCGGGACCATCTACGAGCAGTACTTC. Translation: CANSLAGTIYEQYF.

This chain uses TRBV6-5 with TRBJ2-7; 10 bases are a match to TRBD2. Matching the DNA end better, TRBJ2-4 makes the J call doubtful. This CDR3 region has 14 residues. In germline, CDR1 is MNHEY, CDR2 SVGAGI. Here the CDR3 reads CASRPSGGEYIQYF. For the CDR3, the DNA is TGTGCCAGCAGACCGAGCGGGGGGGAATACATTCAGTACTTC.

This clonotype is a singleton in its sample. CDR3 loop: CASSWANRGGEQYF. The CDR3 DNA sequence: TGTGCCAGCAGCTGGGCCAACAGGGGTGGCGAGCAGTACTTC. This chain joins TRBV7-8 and TRBJ2-7, with 7 bases aligning to TRBD1. Per germline, CDR1 SGHVS and CDR2 FQNEAQ. The CDR3 has 14 amino acids. V dropped 4 bases and J dropped 6; count of bases not matched to a gene: 9.

The rearrangement joins TRBV11-2 to TRBJ2-5, with TRBD2 matching 7 bases. V shed 0 bases and J 4 bases; nucleotides not matched to a gene: 8. The germline gives CDR1 SGHAT, CDR2 FQNNGV. The CDR3 runs 16 residues. The CDR3 reads CASSLDLTGRGETQYF. The DNA of the CDR3 is TGTGCCAGCAGCTTAGACCTGACGGGGAGGGGAGAGACCCAGTACTTC.

The CDR3 loop is CASSSGAVAKNIQYF. The DNA of the CDR3 is TGTGCCAGCAGTTCCGGGGCGGTAGCCAAAAACATTCAGTACTTC. The chain links TRBV28 to TRBJ2-4; perhaps D is TRBD1 or TRBD2 (5 bases each). The V end was cut by 4 bases, the J end by 0 bases, with 10 bases between. CDR3 length equals 15 residues. The germline V gene has CDR1 MDHEN and CDR2 SYDVKM.

The rearrangement uses TRBV12-3 or TRBV12-4 and TRBJ2-1; D might be TRBD1 or TRBD2, each matching 5 bases. V was shortened by 1 base and J by 3 bases, with 10 bases between the two germline ends. The CDR3 loop spans 15 amino acids. CDR3 DNA: TGTGCCAGCAGTTTAGGGGGGATGGGCTACAATGAGCAGTTCTTC. Translating gives CASSLGGMGYNEQFF.

V and J are TRBV5-1 and TRBJ2-1, with TRBD1 as a possible D gene (5 bases). The CDR3 runs 16 residues. Trimming left V 7 bases short and J 6 bases short, with 23 bases between. The germline V gene encodes CDR1 SGHRS and CDR2 YFSETQ. CDR3 loop: CASHPGADLIPNEQFF. Written as DNA, the CDR3 is TGCGCCAGCCACCCTGGGGCAGATTTAATCCCCAATGAGCAGTTCTTC.

In this sample, this clonotype turned up once. This chain's CDR3 is CASSTQTPNSGANVLTF. The CDR3, as DNA: TGTGCCAGCAGCACCCAAACACCAAACTCTGGGGCCAACGTCCTGACTTTC. V and J are TRBV21-1 and TRBJ2-6. TRBV21-1 is reported as a pseudogene. CDR3 length equals 17 residues.

This rearrangement joins TRBV27 to TRBJ2-3; the D is unclear. Germline values: CDR1 MNHEY, CDR2 SMNVEV (reference sequence). Trimming pared 1 base from V and 6 bases from J, leaving 11 bases between. The CDR3 has 14 amino acids. CDR3: CASSLFKAEDTQYF. Here the CDR3 DNA reads TGTGCCAGCAGTTTATTCAAGGCTGAGGATACGCAGTATTTT.

This clonotype was seen a handful of times. This chain joins TRBV11-3 and TRBJ2-7; unclear D gene. CDR3 length equals 13 residues. Germline V lookup: CDR1 SGHNT, CDR2 YENEEA. V lost 5 bases and J lost 4, with 12 bases in between. The DNA of the CDR3 is TGTGCCAGCAGCAGCCTAACAGATTACGAGCAGTACTTC. Amino acid sequence: CASSSLTDYEQYF. The whole variable domain, filled in from reference TRBV11-3 and TRBJ2-7, reads EAGVVQSPRYKIIEKKQPVAFWCNPISGHNTLYWYLQNLGQGPELLIRYENEEAVDDSQLPKDRFSAERLKGVDSTLKIQPAELGDSAVYLCASSSLTDYEQYFGPGTRLTVT.

J is TRBJ2-7 and V is TRBV28, with D possibly matching TRBD1 (5 bases). The length of the CDR3 is 16 residues. V lost 1 base, J lost 5 bases, and 18 bases lay in between. Germline lookup yields CDR1 MDHEN and CDR2 SYDVKM. CDR3: CASSLFHTGSTDEQYF. CDR3 DNA: TGTGCCAGCAGTTTATTTCATACAGGTAGTACCGACGAGCAGTACTTC.

CDR3 loop: CASSEVYMNTEAFF. The CDR3 nucleotides read TGTGCCAGCAGTGAAGTGTATATGAACACTGAAGCTTTCTTT. This chain links TRBV6-1 with TRBJ1-1; D gene ambiguous. Between the trimmed V and J ends, which lost 1 base and 0 bases, there was a span of 6 bases. The germline V gene has CDR1 MNHNS and CDR2 SASEGT. The CDR3 covers 14 residues.

This clonotype was seen repeatedly, ten times or more. V usage is TRBV25-1 and J usage is TRBJ1-2; no reliable D call. V lost 1 base and J lost 4, with 7 bases in between. This CDR3 contains 13 residues. CDR1 is MGHDK and CDR2 is SYGVNS in the germline V gene. Here the CDR3 reads CASSESGSYGYTF. For the CDR3, the DNA is TGTGCCAGCAGTGAATCCGGGTCCTATGGCTACACCTTC.

This clonotype has just a few counts. The chain recombines TRBV12-3 or TRBV12-4 with TRBJ2-3; D might be TRBD2 (5 bases). The CDR3 contains 15 residues. V dropped 6 bases and J dropped 7 bases, with 20 bases sitting between them. The CDR3 nucleotides are TGTGCCAGCAGCCAAAGAGGGCTGCTCTCGAATACGCAGTATTTT. It specifies CASSQRGLLSNTQYF.

The chain carries TRBV28 and TRBJ2-7; TRBD2 matches at 7 bases. The CDR3 contains 15 residues. V shed 1 base and J 4 bases; nucleotides not matched to a gene: 7. The germline CDR1 and CDR2 sequences are MDHEN and SYDVKM. The CDR3 region is CASSLSRGGDYEQYF. CDR3 in DNA: TGTGCCAGCAGTTTATCTCGGGGAGGGGATTACGAGCAGTACTTC.

This clonotype showed up just a few times. This chain uses TRBV12-3 or TRBV12-4 with TRBJ2-1, with TRBD2 matching over 16 bases. The CDR3 consists of 18 residues. Trimming at V came to 6 bases and at J to 0 bases, leaving 5 bases not matched to a gene. The CDR3 DNA reads as TGTGCCAGCAGGGGGACTAGCGGGGGGGCTAACTCCTACAATGAGCAGTTCTTC. This encodes CASRGTSGGANSYNEQFF.

This clonotype was counted ten times or more. The chain recombines TRBV4-2 with TRBJ2-3; no definite D call. In germline, CDR1 is LGHNA, CDR2 YNFKEQ. Trimming removed 0 bases at V and 6 bases at J, with 13 bases between. This CDR3 comprises 15 residues. The CDR3 sequence is CASSQEYRPGDTQYF. The DNA of the CDR3 is TGTGCCAGCAGCCAAGAGTATAGACCCGGGGATACGCAGTATTTT.

In this sample, this clonotype turned up once. The J gene is TRBJ2-7, the V gene TRBV7-2; D gene unclear. The germline CDR1 and CDR2 sequences are SGHTA and FQGNSA. Trimming cost V 3 bases and J 0 bases, with 9 bases left between them. The CDR3 has 14 residues. The CDR3 loop reads CASSFGIYSYEQYF. CDR3 bases: TGTGCCAGCAGCTTTGGTATCTACTCCTACGAGCAGTACTTC. Based on the CDR3 plus reference TRBV7-2 and TRBJ2-7, the full variable domain is GAGVSQSPSNKVTEKGKDVELRCDPISGHTALYWYRQSLGQGLEFLIYFQGNSAPDKSGLPSDRFSAERTGGSVSTLTIQRTQQEDSAVYLCASSFGIYSYEQYFGPGTRLTVT.

As regards this clonotype: It may be a read error: a sequence one base away is much more abundant. The chain uses TRBV7-2 and TRBJ2-7, with 7 positions matching TRBD1. The CDR3 length is 17 residues. CDR1 SGHTA and CDR2 FQGNSA come from the germline V gene. The ends lost 1 base at V and 2 bases at J; junction bases unmatched: 11. The chain's CDR3 is CASSLGGGRGIAYEQYF. As DNA, the CDR3 is TGTGCCAGCAGCTTAGGAGGGGGCCGTGGTATAGCCTACGAGCAGTACTTC.

This clonotype showed up just a few times. The V call is TRBV7-2, the J call TRBJ2-3; tentative D call: TRBD2 (6 bases). Germline V gene data show CDR1 as SGHTA and CDR2 as FQGNSA. The V gene lost 6 bases and the J gene lost 4 bases, with 11 bases spanning the gap. The CDR3 spans 13 residues. The CDR3 here is CASRAGGPDTQYF. The DNA for the CDR3 is TGTGCCAGCAGGGCAGGAGGGCCAGATACGCAGTATTTT.

This clonotype was detected once. The chain carries TRBV5-1 and TRBJ2-3, with TRBD1 matching 8 bases. Per germline, CDR1 SGHRS and CDR2 YFSETQ. The V and J ends lost 4 bases and 9 bases, in that order; junction bases with no gene match: 7. The CDR3 extends over 13 amino acids. The CDR3: CASSVDRVDTQYF. The CDR3 DNA reads as TGCGCCAGCAGCGTGGACAGGGTGGACACGCAGTATTTT.